This TCR beta chain was observed in a study of blood T cell repertoires in COVID-19. Background on the study: Acute and convalescent COVID-19 samples came from the United States, Italy and Spain. Sources were T cells, B-cell-depleted T cells, or PBMCs; the material itself was cDNA or gDNA.

Trimming took 4 bases from V and 0 from J; bases not matched to a gene: 6. CDR3 length equals 16 residues. Per the germline V gene, CDR1 is LGHDT and CDR2 is YNNKEL (reference sequence). Authors' data handling: By means of reference gene primer amplification, nucleated cell counts were estimated. Produced via immunoSEQ multiplex PCR; TCRdb's table is partial and in-frame only. The DNA gave D and trimming, while V, J and clone size come from that table. The table shows tens of thousands of clones, with 60% to 85% occurring only once. Sequenced material: peripheral blood. The chain is built from TRBV3-1 (or the pseudogene TRBV3-2) and TRBJ2-4; 7 bases are a match to TRBD1. This TCR derives from a man between 65 and 85 years old with acute or convalescent COVID-19. CDR3 nucleotide sequence: TGTGCCAGCAGCCCCGACAGGGCGCTAGCCAAAAACATTCAGTACTTC. Translating gives CASSPDRALAKNIQYF.